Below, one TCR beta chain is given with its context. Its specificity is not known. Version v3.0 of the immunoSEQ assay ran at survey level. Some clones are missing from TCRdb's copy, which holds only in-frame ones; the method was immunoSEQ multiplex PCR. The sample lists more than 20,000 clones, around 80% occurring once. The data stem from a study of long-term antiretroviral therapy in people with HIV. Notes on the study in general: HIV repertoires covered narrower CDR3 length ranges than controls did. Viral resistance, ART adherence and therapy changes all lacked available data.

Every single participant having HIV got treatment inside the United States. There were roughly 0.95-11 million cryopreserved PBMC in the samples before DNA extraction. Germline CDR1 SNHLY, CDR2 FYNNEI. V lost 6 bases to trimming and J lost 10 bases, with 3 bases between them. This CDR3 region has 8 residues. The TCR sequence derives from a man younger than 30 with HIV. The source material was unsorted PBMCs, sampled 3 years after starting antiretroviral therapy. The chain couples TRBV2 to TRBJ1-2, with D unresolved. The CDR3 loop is CASRDYTF. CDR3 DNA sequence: TGTGCCAGCAGGGACTACACCTTC.